This T cell receptor (beta chain) was profiled in a study of blood T cell repertoires in COVID-19. About the study: Material from acute and convalescent COVID-19 was sourced from the United States, Italy and Spain. The analysed material was cDNA or gDNA that came from T cells, B-cell-depleted T cells, or PBMCs.

The V end lost 5 bases, the J end lost 5 bases, and 28 bases lay between the germline ends. Germline V gene data show CDR1 as SGHVS and CDR2 as FNYEAQ. There are 19 residues in the CDR3. In the original processing: Amplified reference gene primers provided the basis for estimating nucleated cell counts. The table came from immunoSEQ multiplex PCR; TCRdb's copy has only in-frame clones and leaves some out. V, J and clone size derive from that table, while D and trimming were established from the DNA sequence. The sample lists 110,000 or so clones; over 65% were seen once. The clonotype originates from a man between 70 and 80 years old with acute or convalescent COVID-19. V and J are TRBV7-6 and TRBJ1-5; possible D gene TRBD1, 5 bases. The specimen was peripheral blood. CDR3 sequence reads: CASSRKGRGNSNYDQPQHF. In nucleotides, the CDR3 is TGTGCCAGCAGCCGAAAAGGGAGGGGTAACTCCAATTACGATCAGCCCCAGCATTTT.